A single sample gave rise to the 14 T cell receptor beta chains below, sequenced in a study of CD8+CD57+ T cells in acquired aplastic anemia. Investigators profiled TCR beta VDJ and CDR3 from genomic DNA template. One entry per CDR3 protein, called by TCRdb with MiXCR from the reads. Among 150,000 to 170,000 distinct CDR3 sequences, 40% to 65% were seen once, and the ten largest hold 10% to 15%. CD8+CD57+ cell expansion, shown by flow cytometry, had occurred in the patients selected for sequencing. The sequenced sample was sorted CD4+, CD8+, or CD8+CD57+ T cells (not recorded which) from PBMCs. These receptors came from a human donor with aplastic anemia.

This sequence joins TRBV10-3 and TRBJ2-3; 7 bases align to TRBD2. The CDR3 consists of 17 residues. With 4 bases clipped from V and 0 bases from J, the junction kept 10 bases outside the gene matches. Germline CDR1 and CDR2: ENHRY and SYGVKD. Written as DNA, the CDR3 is TGTGCCATCAGTGGAACCAAGACTAGCACTAGCACAGATACGCAGTATTTT. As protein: CAISGTKTSTSTDTQYF.

The CDR3 DNA reads TGTGCCAGTAACAGGGTGAATCAGCCCCAGCATTTT. Protein: CASNRVNQPQHF. The chain links TRBV19 to TRBJ1-5, with D possibly TRBD1 on 6 matching bases. V lost 7 bases to trimming and J lost 4 bases, with 8 bases between them. CDR1 is LNHDA and CDR2 is SQIVND in the germline V gene (reference sequence). CDR3 length equals 12 residues.

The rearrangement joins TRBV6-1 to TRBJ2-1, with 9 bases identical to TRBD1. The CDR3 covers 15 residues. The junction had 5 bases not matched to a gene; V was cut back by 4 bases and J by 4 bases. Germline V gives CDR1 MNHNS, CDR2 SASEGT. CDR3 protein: CASSVQGASYNEQFF. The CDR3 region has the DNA TGTGCCAGCAGTGTACAGGGGGCGAGTTACAATGAGCAGTTCTTC.

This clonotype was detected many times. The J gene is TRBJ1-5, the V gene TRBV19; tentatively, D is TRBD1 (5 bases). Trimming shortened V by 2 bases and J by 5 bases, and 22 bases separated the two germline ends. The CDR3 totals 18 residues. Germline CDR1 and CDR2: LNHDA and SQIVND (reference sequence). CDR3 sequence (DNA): TGTGCCAGTAGTATATTGACACGAGGGGAGAATTTCGATCAGCCCCAGCATTTT. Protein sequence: CASSILTRGENFDQPQHF.

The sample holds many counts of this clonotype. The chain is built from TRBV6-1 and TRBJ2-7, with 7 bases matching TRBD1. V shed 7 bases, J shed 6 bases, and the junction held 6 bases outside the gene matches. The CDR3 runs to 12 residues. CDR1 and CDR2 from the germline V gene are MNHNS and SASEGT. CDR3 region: CASTDRAGEQYF. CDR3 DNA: TGTGCCAGCACCGACAGGGCGGGCGAGCAGTACTTC.

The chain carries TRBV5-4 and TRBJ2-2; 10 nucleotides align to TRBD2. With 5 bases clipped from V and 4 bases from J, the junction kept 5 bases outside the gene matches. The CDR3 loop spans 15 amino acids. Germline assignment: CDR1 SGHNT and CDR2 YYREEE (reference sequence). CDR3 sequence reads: CASRLAGTGTGELFF. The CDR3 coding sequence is TGTGCCAGCAGACTAGCGGGGACCGGCACCGGGGAGCTGTTTTTT.

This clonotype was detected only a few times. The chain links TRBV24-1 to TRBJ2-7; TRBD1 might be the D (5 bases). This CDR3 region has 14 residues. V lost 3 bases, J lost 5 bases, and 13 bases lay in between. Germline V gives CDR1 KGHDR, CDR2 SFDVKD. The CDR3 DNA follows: TGTGCCACCAGTGATACAGGACGGATCCACGAGCAGTACTTC. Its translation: CATSDTGRIHEQYF.

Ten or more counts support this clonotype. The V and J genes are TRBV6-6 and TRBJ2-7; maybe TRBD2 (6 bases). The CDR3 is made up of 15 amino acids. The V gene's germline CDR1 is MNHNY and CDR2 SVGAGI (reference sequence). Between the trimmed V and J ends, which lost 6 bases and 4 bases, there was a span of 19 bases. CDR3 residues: CASSYPGERVYEQYF. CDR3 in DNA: TGTGCCAGCAGCTACCCGGGGGAGAGAGTTTACGAGCAGTACTTC.

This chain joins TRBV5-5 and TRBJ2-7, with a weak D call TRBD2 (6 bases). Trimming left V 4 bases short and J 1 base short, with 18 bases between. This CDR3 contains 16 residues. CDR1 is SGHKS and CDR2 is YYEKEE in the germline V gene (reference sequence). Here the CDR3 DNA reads TGTGCCAGCAGCGCCGGGAGACTCGGTCGGTCCTACGAGCAGTACTTC. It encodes CASSAGRLGRSYEQYF.

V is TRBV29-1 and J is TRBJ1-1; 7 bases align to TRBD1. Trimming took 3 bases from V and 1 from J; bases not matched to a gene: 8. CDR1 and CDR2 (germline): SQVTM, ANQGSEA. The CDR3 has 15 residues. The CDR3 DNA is TGCAGCGTTGATTGGTCGGGACAGCAGAACACTGAAGCTTTCTTT. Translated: CSVDWSGQQNTEAFF.

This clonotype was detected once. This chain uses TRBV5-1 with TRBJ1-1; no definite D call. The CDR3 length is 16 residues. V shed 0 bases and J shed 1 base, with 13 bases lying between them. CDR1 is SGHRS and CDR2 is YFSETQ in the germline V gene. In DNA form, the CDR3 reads TGCGCCAGCAGCTTGGCCTCCGGCTACTCGAACACTGAAGCTTTCTTT. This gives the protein CASSLASGYSNTEAFF.

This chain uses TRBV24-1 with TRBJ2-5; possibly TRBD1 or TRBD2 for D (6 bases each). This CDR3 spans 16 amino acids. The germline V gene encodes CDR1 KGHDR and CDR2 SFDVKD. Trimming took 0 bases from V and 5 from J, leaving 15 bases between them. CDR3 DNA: TGTGCCACCAGTGATTTGGCCGGGGGCGGAACGGAGACCCAGTACTTC. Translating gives CATSDLAGGGTETQYF.

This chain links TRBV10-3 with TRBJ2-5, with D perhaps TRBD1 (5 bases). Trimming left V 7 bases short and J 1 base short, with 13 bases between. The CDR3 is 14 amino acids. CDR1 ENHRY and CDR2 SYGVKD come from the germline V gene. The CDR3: CAITKDSSQETQYF. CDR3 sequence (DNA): TGTGCCATCACTAAAGACAGCTCCCAAGAGACCCAGTACTTC.

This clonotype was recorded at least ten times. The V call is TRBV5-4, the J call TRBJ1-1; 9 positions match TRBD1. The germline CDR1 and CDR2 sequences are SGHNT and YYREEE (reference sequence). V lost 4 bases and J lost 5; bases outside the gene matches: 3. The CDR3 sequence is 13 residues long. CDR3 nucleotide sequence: TGTGCCAGCAGCCGACAGGGGGAGACTGAAGCTTTCTTT. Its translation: CASSRQGETEAFF.